The T cell receptor (beta chain) under discussion was sequenced for a study of type 1 and type 2 diabetes patients. Study-wide background: Samples came from type 1 diabetic, type 2 diabetic or nondiabetic people, recruited in China.

This clonotype has only a few counts. This CDR3 is 13 amino acids long. The V and J ends lost 7 bases and 8 bases respectively, with 12 bases between them. Germline V gene lookup returns CDR1 LGHNT and CDR2 FRNRAP. The PCR template was genomic DNA. Multiplex PCR with 30 forward and 13 reverse primers amplified the TCR beta CDR3. TCRdb independently ran MiXCR on the multiplex PCR reads; one entry per CDR3 protein. The table shows approximately 260,000 distinct CDR3 sequences, with 40% to 50% occurring only once. The source of this sequence is a man between 18 and 29 years old with type 2 diabetes. Sequenced material: peripheral blood mononuclear cells (PBMCs). The J gene is TRBJ1-6, the V gene TRBV12-5, with no clear D. DNA of the CDR3: TGTGCTAGTGCCGTCATGAAGGATTCACCCCTCCACTTT. Translation: CASAVMKDSPLHF.